This TCR beta chain was found in a study of cytomegalovirus exposure and HLA in healthy donors. Findings of the study overall: Later examination showed HLA-associated TCR beta chains had greater clonal expansion than equally common others. Immune exposure data for these donors was limited to CMV serostatus.

Notes on this clone: Its target is not known.

PCR amplification relied on 60 Vbeta primers (plus 13 Jbeta primers). This table comes from immunoSEQ multiplex PCR, and its TCRdb copy is limited to in-frame clones, with some not included. The table lists roughly 100,000 clones. Unrecorded immune exposures were likely, despite nominal health at sampling. The CDR3 totals 12 residues. Germline V gives CDR1 SEHNR, CDR2 FQNEAQ (reference sequence). Sequenced input: PBMCs. The sequence was collected from a man between 35 and 55 years old in good health and CMV-seronegative. The V call is TRBV7-9, the J call TRBJ2-5; no reliable D call. The DNA end favors TRBJ2-7, so the J call may be wrong. DNA of the CDR3: TGTGCCAGCAGATTCGACATATACGAGCAGTACTTC. It encodes CASRFDIYEQYF.